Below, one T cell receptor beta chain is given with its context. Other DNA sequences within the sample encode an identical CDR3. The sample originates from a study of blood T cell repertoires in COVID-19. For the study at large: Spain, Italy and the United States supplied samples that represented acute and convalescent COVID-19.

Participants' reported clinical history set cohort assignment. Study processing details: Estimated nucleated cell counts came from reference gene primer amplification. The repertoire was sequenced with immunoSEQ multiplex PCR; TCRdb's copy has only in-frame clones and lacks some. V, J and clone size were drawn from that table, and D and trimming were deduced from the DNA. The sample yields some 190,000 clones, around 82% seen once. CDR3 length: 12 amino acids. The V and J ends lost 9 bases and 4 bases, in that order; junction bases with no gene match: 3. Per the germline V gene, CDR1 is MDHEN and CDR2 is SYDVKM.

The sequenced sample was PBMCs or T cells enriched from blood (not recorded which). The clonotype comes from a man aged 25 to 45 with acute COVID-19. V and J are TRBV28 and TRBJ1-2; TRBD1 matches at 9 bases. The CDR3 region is CASSDRGYGYTF. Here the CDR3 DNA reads TGTGCCAGTTCGGACAGGGGCTATGGCTACACCTTC.